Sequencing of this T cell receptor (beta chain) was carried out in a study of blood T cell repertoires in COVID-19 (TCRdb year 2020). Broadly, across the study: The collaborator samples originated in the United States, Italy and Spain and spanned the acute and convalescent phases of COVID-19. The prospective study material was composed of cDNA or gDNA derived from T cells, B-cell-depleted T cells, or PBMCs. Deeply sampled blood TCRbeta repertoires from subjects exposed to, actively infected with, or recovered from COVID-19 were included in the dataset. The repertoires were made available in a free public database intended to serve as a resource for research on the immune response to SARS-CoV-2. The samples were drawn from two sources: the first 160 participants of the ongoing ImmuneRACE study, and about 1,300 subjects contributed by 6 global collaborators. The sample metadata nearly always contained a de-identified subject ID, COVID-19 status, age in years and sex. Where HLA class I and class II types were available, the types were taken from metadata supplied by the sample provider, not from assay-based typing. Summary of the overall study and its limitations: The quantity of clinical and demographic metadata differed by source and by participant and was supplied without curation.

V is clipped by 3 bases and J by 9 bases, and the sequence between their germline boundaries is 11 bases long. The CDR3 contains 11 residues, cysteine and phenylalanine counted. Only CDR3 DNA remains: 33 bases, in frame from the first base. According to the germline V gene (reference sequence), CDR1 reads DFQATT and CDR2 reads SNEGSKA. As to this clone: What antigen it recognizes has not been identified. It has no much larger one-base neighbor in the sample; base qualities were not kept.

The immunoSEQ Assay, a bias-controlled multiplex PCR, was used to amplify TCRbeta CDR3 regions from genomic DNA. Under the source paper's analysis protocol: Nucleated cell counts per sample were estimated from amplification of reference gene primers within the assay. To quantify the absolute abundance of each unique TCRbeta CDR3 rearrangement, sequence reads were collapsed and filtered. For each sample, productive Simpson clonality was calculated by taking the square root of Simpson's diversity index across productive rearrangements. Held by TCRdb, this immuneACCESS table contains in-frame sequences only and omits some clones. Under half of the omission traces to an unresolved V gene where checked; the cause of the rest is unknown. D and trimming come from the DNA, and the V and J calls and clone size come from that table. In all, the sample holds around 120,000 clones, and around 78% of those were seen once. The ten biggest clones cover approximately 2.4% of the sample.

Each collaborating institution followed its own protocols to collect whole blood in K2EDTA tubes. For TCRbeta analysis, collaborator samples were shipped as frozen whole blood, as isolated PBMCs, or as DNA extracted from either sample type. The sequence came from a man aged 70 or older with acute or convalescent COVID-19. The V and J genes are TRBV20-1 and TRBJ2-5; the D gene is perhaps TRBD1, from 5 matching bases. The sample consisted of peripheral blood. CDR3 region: CSASKGLSQYF. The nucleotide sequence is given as TGCAGTGCTAGCAAGGGGCTTTCCCAGTACTTC.